The 15 T cell receptor beta chains below come from one sample, sequenced in a study of blood T cell repertoires in COVID-19. This table comes from immunoSEQ multiplex PCR, and its TCRdb copy is limited to in-frame clones, with some not included. This table has fewer than 250,000 clones, roughly 85% appearing once. Input material: PBMCs or T cells enriched from blood (not recorded which). These receptors were collected from a man aged 25-40 years who had recovered from COVID-19.

This chain uses TRBV28 with TRBJ2-3; D is possibly TRBD2 (5 bases). The CDR3 covers 15 residues. Germline lookup yields CDR1 MDHEN and CDR2 SYDVKM. The V end was cut by 3 bases, the J end by 0 bases, with 10 bases between. The chain's CDR3 is CASSLEEGSTDTQYF. As DNA, the CDR3 is TGTGCCAGCAGTTTGGAGGAAGGAAGCACAGATACGCAGTATTTT.

V usage is TRBV4-1 and J usage is TRBJ1-1; D remains ambiguous. The germline V gene has CDR1 MGHRA and CDR2 YSYEKL. The CDR3 is 17 amino acids. V was cut by 0 bases and J by 0 bases, with 14 bases left in between. The CDR3 region has the DNA TGCGCCAGCAGCCAAGATCGATTAAGTTCGGTGAACACTGAAGCTTTCTTT. Its protein is CASSQDRLSSVNTEAFF.

The CDR3 protein is CASSLRGGLFYEQYF. The CDR3 region has the DNA TGTGCCAGCAGCCTCCGGGGGGGCCTTTTCTACGAGCAGTACTTC. This chain connects TRBV7-2 to TRBJ2-7, with 8 positions matching TRBD2. In germline, CDR1 is SGHTA, CDR2 FQGNSA. V shed 5 bases and J 3 bases; nucleotides not matched to a gene: 9. The CDR3 totals 15 residues.

The chain couples TRBV10-3 to TRBJ2-5; D is possibly TRBD2 (5 bases). V was trimmed by 8 bases and J by 2 bases, leaving 12 bases between them. The CDR3 covers 13 residues. Germline-derived CDR1 and CDR2 are ENHRY and SYGVKD. The chain's CDR3 is CAILARQQETQYF. DNA of the CDR3: TGTGCCATCCTAGCCCGGCAGCAAGAGACCCAGTACTTC.

CDR3 sequence: CASSPGTSGSGGTGELFF. The DNA for the CDR3 is TGTGCCAGCAGCCCCGGGACTAGCGGGAGCGGGGGCACCGGGGAGCTGTTTTTT. This chain joins TRBV7-9 and TRBJ2-2, with 14 bases lining up with TRBD2. Looked up from germline, CDR1 is SEHNR and CDR2 is FQNEAQ (reference sequence). V lost 5 bases to trimming and J lost 4 bases; unmatched junction nucleotides: 9. The CDR3 extends over 18 amino acids.

This chain links TRBV13 with TRBJ2-3; no clear D. This CDR3 comprises 15 residues. V gave up 0 bases and J gave up 11 bases, with 18 bases separating them. Per germline, CDR1 PRHDT and CDR2 FYEKMQ (reference sequence). DNA of the CDR3: TGTGCCAGCAGCTTAGGTGGTGCCCCTGGCCTAGGGCAGTATTTT. Its protein product is CASSLGGAPGLGQYF.

V is TRBV11-1 and J is TRBJ2-7; perhaps TRBD1 as D (5 bases). Trimming pared 1 base from V and 5 bases from J, leaving 9 bases between. Germline V gene lookup returns CDR1 SGHAT and CDR2 FQDESV (reference sequence). The CDR3 is made up of 13 amino acids. The CDR3 nucleotides are TGTGCCAGCAGCTTAGGGGTGGGGCACGAGCAGTACTTC. It is translated as CASSLGVGHEQYF.

This rearrangement joins TRBV6-1 to TRBJ1-2, with 9 positions matching TRBD1. From germline, CDR1 is MNHNS and CDR2 SASEGT. The CDR3 consists of 15 residues. J lost 4 bases, V lost 2 bases, and 5 bases had no gene match. This CDR3 reads CASSETGGSGYGYTF. DNA for the CDR3: TGTGCCAGCAGTGAAACAGGGGGCTCGGGCTATGGCTACACCTTC.

The chain has TRBV19 and TRBJ1-5; 7 bases agree with TRBD1. Germline loops: CDR1 LNHDA, CDR2 SQIVND (reference sequence). The CDR3 contains 15 residues. J lost 6 bases, V lost 6 bases, and 11 bases had no gene match. DNA of the CDR3: TGTGCCAGTAGCGATGGGACAGAGTGGCTTCAGCCCCAGCATTTT. Its protein is CASSDGTEWLQPQHF. The whole variable domain, filled in from reference TRBV19 and TRBJ1-5, reads DGGITQSPKYLFRKEGQNVTLSCEQNLNHDAMYWYRQDPGQGLRLIYYSQIVNDFQKGDIAEGYSVSREKKESFPLTVTSAQKNPTAFYLCASSDGTEWLQPQHFGDGTRLSIL.

Note on this clone: At one end the junction does not follow the germline gene, possibly because of a read error. In the same sample, other DNA sequences code for this CDR3. V gene TRBV30 combines with J gene TRBJ2-7, with 9 bases matching TRBD2. This CDR3 has 14 residues. Germline CDR1 reads GTSNPN; CDR2 reads SVGIG (reference sequence). In DNA form, the CDR3 reads TGTGCCTGGAGGCTAGCGGGGTCCAAGGACGAACAGTACTTC. Amino acids: CAWRLAGSKDEQYF.

The V and J genes are TRBV5-1 and TRBJ1-4; 7 nucleotides match TRBD1. The CDR3 sequence is 15 residues long. After removal of 0 bases from V and 7 bases from J, the junction contained 6 bases not matched to a gene. Germline V gene data show CDR1 as SGHRS and CDR2 as YFSETQ. CDR3 in amino acids: CASSLGSQGGEKLFF. CDR3 nucleotide sequence: TGCGCCAGCAGCTTGGGATCCCAGGGGGGTGAAAAACTGTTTTTT. The variable domain in full, completed from reference TRBV5-1 and TRBJ1-4, reads KAGVTQTPRYLIKTRGQQVTLSCSPISGHRSVSWYQQTPGQGLQFLFEYFSETQRNKGNFPGRFSGRQFSNSRSEMNVSTLELGDSALYLCASSLGSQGGEKLFFGSGTQLSVL.

The CDR3 sequence: CASSFLRGSYEQYF. For the CDR3, the DNA is TGTGCCAGCAGTTTTCTGCGCGGGAGCTACGAGCAGTACTTC. The chain combines TRBV27 with TRBJ2-7; 7 bases fit TRBD2. The V and J ends lost 3 bases and 3 bases, in that order; junction bases with no gene match: 5. This CDR3 is built from 14 residues. Germline lookup yields CDR1 MNHEY and CDR2 SMNVEV (reference sequence).

J is TRBJ2-1 and V is TRBV6-5; D may be TRBD2 (6 bases). CDR3 length: 14 amino acids. In germline, CDR1 is MNHEY, CDR2 SVGAGI. V lost 4 bases to trimming and J lost 3 bases, with 10 bases between them. The CDR3: CASSFGGNYNEQFF. The CDR3, as DNA: TGTGCCAGCAGTTTTGGGGGGAACTACAATGAGCAGTTCTTC.

This clone was seen only once. The rearrangement uses TRBV28 and TRBJ2-4; D may be TRBD2 (6 bases). In germline, CDR1 is MDHEN, CDR2 SYDVKM. Trimming took 7 bases from V and 1 from J, leaving 8 bases between them. This CDR3 has 13 amino acids. In DNA form, the CDR3 reads TGTGCCAGCACGGAGGGGGCCAAAAACATTCAGTACTTC. Encoded protein: CASTEGAKNIQYF.

The CDR3 bases are TGCGCCAGCAGCCAAGTATGGAGCGCGAACTATGGCTACACCTTC. Amino acid sequence: CASSQVWSANYGYTF. The chain employs TRBV4-3 and TRBJ1-2; D gene uncertain. The CDR3 length is 15 residues. The germline V gene encodes CDR1 LGHNA and CDR2 YSLEER. V was shortened by 1 base and J by 2 bases, with 11 bases between the two germline ends.